This T cell receptor (beta chain) originates from a study of response to subunit inactivated influenza vaccine. Study-wide results and caveats: Authors proposed each seasonal influenza vaccination draws in few new T cells.

With regard to this clonotype: Its antigen is unknown.

TCRdb recomputed calls from the RT-PCR reads with MiXCR, one row per CDR3 protein. The data hold more than 700,000 distinct CDR3 sequences, with around 20% observed a single time. Germline V lookup: CDR1 DFQATT, CDR2 SNEGSKA (reference sequence). The trim removed 5 bases at V and 1 base at J, leaving 11 bases unmatched. The CDR3 has 18 residues. The source of this sequence is a man aged 45-65 years who received an inactivated influenza vaccine. The starting material was PBMCs from blood, obtained 5 to 6 days after vaccination. The chain recombines TRBV20-1 with TRBJ2-3; 14 nucleotides align to TRBD2. Here the CDR3 DNA reads TGCAGTGCTCCTAGACTAGCGGGAGGGCCTGTGGGCACAGATACGCAGTATTTT. Protein product: CSAPRLAGGPVGTDTQYF.